This T cell receptor (beta chain) was captured by sequencing in a study of CXCR3-negative and CXCR3-positive naive CD8 T cells. On this clonotype itself: The antigen is not known.

Cells that were CD45RO-CCR7+CD27+CD95- constituted naive CD8+ T cells. Study-wide findings and caveats: Hydrophobicity was higher for TRB CDR3s found in CXCR3-positive naive cells than in CXCR3-negative naive cells. CXCR3-negative and CXCR3-positive naive cells shared comparable TRBV-TRBJ usage, but memory cells did not.

The libraries of TRB cDNA were constructed through 5' RACE using UMI labels. TCRdb reprocessed the 5' RACE reads and reports one entry per CDR3 protein, with no DNA. The sample totals around 60,000 distinct CDR3 sequences. This TCR was recovered from a human donor in good health. Some clones in this sample may be carry-over from other donors' samples. The sample taken for sequencing was naive CXCR3+ CD8+ T cells from blood. Subset specified: CD45RO-CCR7+CD27+CD95- naive CD8+ T cells expressing CXCR3 (TNR3+).

CDR3: CASSFDSGWIAFF. The chain has TRBV5-6 and TRBJ1-1; absent DNA, TCRdb's TRBD1 call cannot be checked. The germline V gene has CDR1 SGHDT and CDR2 YYEEEE. The CDR3 is 13 amino acids.